This T cell receptor (beta chain) was found in a study of T-cell memory formation after mild COVID-19. Across the whole study: The study found TCR clusters largely donor specific.

The sample holds many counts of this clonotype. Its antigen is as yet unknown. Regarding the study as a whole: Day 15 to 85 contracting clones showed balanced CD4/CD8; later expanders leaned CD4+. Contracting CD4+ clones lay largely in CM and EM, with CD8+ ones residing in EMRA.

Constant-segment primers and 5'RACE yielded cDNA libraries for TCR alpha and TCR beta, each carrying sample barcodes and UMIs. TCRdb fed the 5' RACE reads into MiXCR, producing one record per CDR3 protein. This repertoire shows roughly 280,000 distinct CDR3 sequences, 8% to 9% found once; its top ten account for 22%. The CDR3 is made up of 13 amino acids. CDR1 and CDR2 (germline): SGHTA, FQGTGA. Trimming shortened V by 6 bases and J by 8 bases, and 14 bases separated the two germline ends. The sequence was obtained from a man aged 18 to 30 who had mild COVID-19 (a few samples of this study predate the infection). Cell type and time point are not known. The V call is TRBV7-3, the J call TRBJ2-1; D might be TRBD1 or TRBD2, each matching 5 bases. The sample was PBMCs or a T cell subset sorted from them (not recorded which). The CDR3 DNA follows: TGTGCCAGCAGTCCTGGGACGTCGGATGAGCAGTTCTTC. Its translation: CASSPGTSDEQFF.